The 29 T cell receptor beta chains reported below all come from one sample, sequenced in a study of beta chain features in type 1 diabetes (dated 2018 in TCRdb). The library was prepared using the immunoSEQ multiplex PCR assay. All of the isolated RNA was reverse transcribed with the High Capacity cDNA Reverse Transcription Kit, so expressed TCRB transcripts were sequenced. TCRdb took over this immuneACCESS table, retaining in-frame rearrangements with V and J assigned. Such tables are incomplete; in checked studies, under half of the missing clones stem from an unresolved V gene, and the remainder is unexplained. The sample table lists under 850,000 clones, around 15% of them with a count of one. 0.022% of the sample belongs to the ten largest clones. The antigens these receptors bind are not known. The study at large found these results: In all four CD4+ subsets, TCRB CDR3 length was moderately but significantly shorter in type 1 diabetes patients.

Specimen: naive CD4+ T cells from blood. The cell subset or site label, as the study defines it: true naive CD4+ T cells. Receptors were obtained from a man aged 18 to 29 with type 1 diabetes.

This clone has just a few counts. The V call is TRBV30, the J call TRBJ1-2, with D possibly matching TRBD1 (5 bases). This CDR3 region has 14 residues. Looked up from germline, CDR1 is GTSNPN and CDR2 is SVGIG (reference sequence). The CDR3 is CGIQGTGPNYGYTF. In nucleotides, the CDR3 is TGTGGGATCCAGGGTACGGGCCCTAACTATGGCTACACCTTC.

The chain is built from TRBV6-5 and TRBJ1-1; 9 positions match TRBD1. The V gene's germline CDR1 is MNHEY and CDR2 SVGAGI. V lost 5 bases to trimming and J lost 8 bases; unmatched junction nucleotides: 9. This CDR3 region has 14 residues. CDR3: CASSPGQGWVEAFF. CDR3 sequence (DNA): TGTGCCAGCAGTCCGGGACAGGGATGGGTAGAAGCTTTCTTT.

This clone has only a few counts. The CDR3 protein is CASTGDRGIVIAEAFF. The DNA for the CDR3 is TGCGCCAGCACAGGGGACAGGGGAATCGTAATCGCTGAAGCTTTCTTT. This chain connects TRBV4-1 to TRBJ1-1; 10 nucleotides match TRBD1. CDR1 and CDR2 (germline): MGHRA, YSYEKL. V trimming: 7 bases; J trimming: 6 bases; junction bases outside the gene matches: 14. The CDR3 contains 16 residues.

V gene TRBV30 combines with J gene TRBJ1-1; D not resolved. The CDR3 consists of 12 residues. V was clipped by 1 base and J by 1 base, with 4 bases between them. CDR1 GTSNPN and CDR2 SVGIG come from the germline V gene (reference sequence). CDR3: CAWSEQNTEAFF. The CDR3 DNA reads as TGTGCCTGGAGTGAACAGAACACTGAAGCTTTCTTT.

This clone occurred once. The rearrangement joins TRBV14 to TRBJ1-2; TRBD1 might be the D (5 bases). Germline V gives CDR1 SGHDN, CDR2 FVKESK. Trimming left V 0 bases short and J 3 bases short, with 8 bases between. The CDR3 extends over 14 amino acids. For the CDR3, the DNA is TGTGCCAGCAGCCAAGATGACAGATACTATGGCTACACCTTC. Amino acids: CASSQDDRYYGYTF.

The rearrangement uses TRBV28 and TRBJ2-7; TRBD1 aligns across 7 bases. Trimming took 6 bases from V and 2 from J; bases not matched to a gene: 7. The germline V gene encodes CDR1 MDHEN and CDR2 SYDVKM. The CDR3 runs 14 residues. The CDR3 nucleotides read TGTGCCAGCAGCTCAGGGGGATCAACCTACGAGCAGTACTTC. This encodes CASSSGGSTYEQYF.

This clone was seen a handful of times. Other DNA sequences from this sample encode an identical CDR3 as well. The chain joins TRBV27 to TRBJ1-2; TRBD1 aligns across 7 bases. Unmatched junction bases numbered 3, after V lost 3 bases and J lost 2 bases. Germline CDR1 MNHEY, CDR2 SMNVEV (reference sequence). The CDR3 has 14 residues. The CDR3 spells CASSLSRGNYGYTF. The CDR3 DNA follows: TGTGCCAGCAGTTTGTCCAGGGGGAACTATGGCTACACCTTC.

The chain combines TRBV5-1 with TRBJ1-6; D not certain. Germline CDR1 SGHRS, CDR2 YFSETQ. The CDR3 extends over 16 amino acids. V was pared by 0 bases and J by 7 bases, with 14 bases between. CDR3 amino acids: CASSLAPREDNSPLHF. For the CDR3, the DNA is TGCGCCAGCAGCTTGGCACCGAGAGAGGACAATTCACCCCTCCACTTT.

There are a few counts of this clone. The rearrangement uses TRBV27 and TRBJ2-1, with TRBD1 identical over 7 bases. This CDR3 spans 12 amino acids. J was trimmed by 6 bases and V by 5 bases; bases with no gene match: 1. Germline assignment: CDR1 MNHEY and CDR2 SMNVEV (reference sequence). CDR3 region: CASSDRANEQFF. CDR3 nucleotide sequence: TGTGCCAGCAGTGACAGGGCCAATGAGCAGTTCTTC.

This clone was counted between two and nine times. The chain carries TRBV5-6 and TRBJ2-5, with 7 bases identical to TRBD1. V gave up 10 bases and J gave up 4 bases; unmatched junction bases: 7. Per germline, CDR1 SGHDT and CDR2 YYEEEE. The CDR3 is made up of 12 amino acids. Here the CDR3 reads CARLNRGETQYF. The CDR3 DNA follows: TGTGCCCGACTCAACAGGGGAGAGACCCAGTACTTC.

The CDR3 DNA sequence: TGCAGCGTTAGGGGGACCTACGAGCAGTACTTC. Translating it yields CSVRGTYEQYF. This chain uses TRBV29-1 with TRBJ2-7, with TRBD1 as a possible D gene (6 bases). CDR3 length: 11 residues. Germline V lookup: CDR1 SQVTM, CDR2 ANQGSEA. Trimming left V 5 bases short and J 2 bases short, with 7 bases between.

The V call is TRBV27, the J call TRBJ2-7; 8 bases map to TRBD1. Germline CDR1 MNHEY, CDR2 SMNVEV (reference sequence). There are 15 residues in the CDR3. The ends lost 7 bases at V and 4 bases at J; junction bases unmatched: 12. CDR3 nucleotides: TGTGCCAGCACTCATCTTGGCGGACAGGGTTACGAGCAGTACTTC. It yields the protein CASTHLGGQGYEQYF.

This clone showed up just a few times. This rearrangement joins TRBV5-6 to TRBJ1-5, with D hard to call. Looked up from germline, CDR1 is SGHDT and CDR2 is YYEEEE. V shed 2 bases and J shed 4 bases, with 7 bases lying between them. This CDR3 has 13 amino acids. Here the CDR3 DNA reads TGTGCCAGCAGCTTTCGCGTAAATCAGCCCCAGCATTTT. This codes for CASSFRVNQPQHF.

This clone appeared a few times. The chain links TRBV4-1 to TRBJ2-1; D remains unclear. CDR3 length: 15 residues. Per germline, CDR1 MGHRA and CDR2 YSYEKL. V gave up 0 bases and J gave up 2 bases, with 8 bases separating them. CDR3 in DNA: TGCGCCAGCAGCCAAGACGCTCACCCCTACAATGAGCAGTTCTTC. Amino acid sequence: CASSQDAHPYNEQFF.

This clone was seen only a few times. This sequence joins TRBV30 and TRBJ2-1; 15 bases fit TRBD2. V lost 3 bases and J lost 10; bases outside the gene matches: 13. CDR1 and CDR2 from the germline V gene are GTSNPN and SVGIG (reference sequence). The length of the CDR3 is 17 residues. CDR3 DNA sequence: TGTGCCTGGAGGCCGCGGGGACTAGCGGGGGGACGACGAGAGCAGTTCTTC. The encoded protein is CAWRPRGLAGGRREQFF. Looking up the rest from reference TRBV30 and TRBJ2-1 gives the full variable domain: SQTIHQWPATLVQPVGSPLSLECTVEGTSNPNLYWYRQAAGRGLQLLFYSVGIGQISSEVPQNLSASRPQDRQFILSSKKLLLSDSGFYLCAWRPRGLAGGRREQFFGPGTRLTVL.

This chain joins TRBV4-1 and TRBJ2-7; TRBD2 might be the D (6 bases). The germline V gene has CDR1 MGHRA and CDR2 YSYEKL. Trimming took off 5 bases at V and 5 bases at J, with 7 bases between the two ends. This CDR3 region has 11 residues. CDR3 region: CASSTGDEQYF. DNA for the CDR3: TGCGCCAGCAGCACGGGGGACGAGCAGTACTTC.

This clone has more than one count but fewer than ten. The same CDR3 can be traced to other DNA sequences in this sample. CDR3 bases: TGCAGCGTTGGAGAGGGTGATCAGCCCCAGCATTTT. Encoded protein: CSVGEGDQPQHF. The V call is TRBV29-1, the J call TRBJ1-5; no firm D call. This CDR3 comprises 12 residues. The germline V gene encodes CDR1 SQVTM and CDR2 ANQGSEA. V was shortened by 4 bases and J by 5 bases, with 9 bases between the two germline ends. Full variable domain (rest looked up from reference TRBV29-1 and TRBJ1-5): SAVISQKPSRDICQRGTSLTIQCQVDSQVTMMFWYRQQPGQSLTLIATANQGSEATYESGFVIDKFPISRPNLTFSTLTVSNMSPEDSSIYLCSVGEGDQPQHFGDGTRLSIL.

This CDR3 reads CASSHGGDTQYF. CDR3 nucleotide sequence: TGTGCCAGCAGCCATGGAGGAGATACGCAGTATTTT. This chain joins TRBV14 and TRBJ2-3; possible D gene TRBD2, 5 bases. Germline V lookup: CDR1 SGHDN, CDR2 FVKESK. The CDR3 covers 12 residues. The ends were cut back, 3 bases at V and 5 bases at J, with 6 bases in the middle.

As to this clone: The junction and the germline gene differ at one end; a read error may be behind it. The CDR3 reads CASSEALPGVF. CDR3 nucleotides: TGTGCCAGCAGTGAAGCGCTTCCCGGAGTTTTT. The chain carries TRBV2 and TRBJ1-3; D remains unclear. This CDR3 comprises 11 residues. Germline CDR1 reads SNHLY; CDR2 reads FYNNEI.

The chain links TRBV5-4 to TRBJ2-7; D not certain. The CDR3 is made up of 14 amino acids. CDR1 SGHNT and CDR2 YYREEE come from the germline V gene (reference sequence). The germline V and J ends were trimmed by 1 base and 7 bases, with 15 bases remaining between them. The CDR3 DNA follows: TGTGCCAGCAGCTTGAGACCGGACGAAAGGGAGCAGTACTTC. It specifies CASSLRPDEREQYF.

This clone has just a few counts. The same CDR3 also results from other DNA sequences found in this sample. The V and J genes are TRBV30 and TRBJ1-1; TRBD1 matches at 7 bases. The CDR3 is 13 residues long. Germline V lookup: CDR1 GTSNPN, CDR2 SVGIG (reference sequence). V dropped 0 bases and J dropped 4; count of bases not matched to a gene: 2. CDR3 sequence reads: CAWSVAGGTEAFF. The CDR3 nucleotides are TGTGCCTGGAGTGTGGCAGGGGGCACTGAAGCTTTCTTT.

The genes are TRBV30 and TRBJ1-6; D perhaps matches TRBD1 (5 bases). There are 15 residues in the CDR3. V lost 4 bases, J lost 7 bases, and 17 bases lay in between. Germline lookup yields CDR1 GTSNPN and CDR2 SVGIG (reference sequence). The CDR3 DNA reads TGTGCCTGGAAATCGGGCACAGGCCGAAATTCACCCCTCCACTTT. Encoded protein: CAWKSGTGRNSPLHF.

The chain combines TRBV5-6 with TRBJ2-7; no clear D. The germline V gene has CDR1 SGHDT and CDR2 YYEEEE. The CDR3 has 12 amino acids. Deletions cut 1 base from V and 3 bases from J, with 5 bases between. The chain's CDR3 is CASSLQLYEQYF. The CDR3 DNA reads as TGTGCCAGCAGCTTGCAACTCTACGAGCAGTACTTC.

The chain uses TRBV7-9 and TRBJ2-7; 11 bases agree with TRBD2. The CDR3 sequence is 14 residues long. Germline-derived CDR1 and CDR2 are SEHNR and FQNEAQ (reference sequence). Germline trimming cut 4 bases from V and 4 bases from J; bases unmatched to any gene: 3. The CDR3 coding sequence is TGTGCCAGCAGCTCGACTAGCGGGGCGTACGAGCAGTACTTC. Encoded protein: CASSSTSGAYEQYF.

This clone has a handful of counts. The V and J genes are TRBV19 and TRBJ1-5, with D uncertain. The CDR3 spans 14 residues. In germline, CDR1 is LNHDA, CDR2 SQIVND (reference sequence). With 5 bases removed from V and 5 bases from J, the gap between germline ends came to 13 bases. The CDR3 spells CASSLPGWDQPQHF. The DNA for the CDR3 is TGTGCCAGTAGTTTGCCCGGGTGGGATCAGCCCCAGCATTTT.

The V gene is TRBV7-9, the J gene TRBJ1-2, with a tentative D call TRBD1 (5 bases). V gave up 4 bases and J gave up 6 bases, with 12 bases separating them. CDR3 size: 13 residues. Germline CDR1 reads SEHNR; CDR2 reads FQNEAQ (reference sequence). CDR3 loop: CASSSSGGDGYTF. The CDR3 nucleotides read TGTGCCAGCAGCTCCAGTGGGGGGGATGGCTACACCTTC.

The CDR3 sequence: CASSPQEGGELFF. CDR3 DNA sequence: TGTGCCAGCAGCCCCCAGGAGGGGGGGGAGCTGTTTTTT. The J gene is TRBJ2-2, the V gene TRBV6-5, with D maybe TRBD2 (6 bases). The CDR3 runs 13 residues. V was cut by 6 bases and J by 8 bases, with 13 bases left in between. CDR1 and CDR2 from the germline V gene are MNHEY and SVGAGI.

The chain joins TRBV28 to TRBJ1-2; D not certain. This CDR3 is built from 12 residues. Trimming cost V 5 bases and J 8 bases, with 12 bases left between them. Germline-derived CDR1 and CDR2 are MDHEN and SYDVKM. The CDR3 DNA sequence: TGTGCCAGCAGTCTGCGGGCTGCGGGCTACACCTTC. This codes for CASSLRAAGYTF.

V and J are TRBV5-1 and TRBJ2-3, with 7 positions matching TRBD1. The CDR3 is made up of 14 amino acids. V lost 4 bases, J lost 4 bases, and 6 bases stayed unmatched. Germline V lookup: CDR1 SGHRS, CDR2 YFSETQ. CDR3 DNA: TGCGCCAGCAGCGCCCGACAGGGATCAGATACGCAGTATTTT. As protein: CASSARQGSDTQYF.